These 32 T cell receptor beta chains were all obtained from the same sample, sequenced in a study of blood T cell repertoires in COVID-19. The method was immunoSEQ multiplex PCR; TCRdb's version includes in-frame clones alone and lacks a portion of them. The sample consists of roughly 100,000 clones, 70% to 90% of them appearing once. The material sequenced was peripheral blood. These TCRs come from a human donor in a cohort sampled during active COVID-19.

The chain links TRBV2 to TRBJ2-5, with a possible D match to TRBD2 (7 bases). Per the germline V gene, CDR1 is SNHLY and CDR2 is FYNNEI. V dropped 7 bases and J dropped 1 base, with 16 bases sitting between them. The CDR3 is 15 residues long. The CDR3 DNA is TGTGCCAGCACCCTAGGGGGGGTTGGCCAAGAGACCCAGTACTTC. The encoded protein is CASTLGGVGQETQYF.

J is TRBJ2-1 and V is TRBV30; 16 bases agree with TRBD2. The V gene end was trimmed by 2 bases and the J gene end by 8 bases; junction bases not matched to a gene: 9. Per germline, CDR1 GTSNPN and CDR2 SVGIG (reference sequence). There are 17 residues in the CDR3. Here the CDR3 DNA reads TGTGCCTGGAGTTACCCGGGACTAGCGGGGGGGCCGTATGAGCAGTTCTTC. The encoded protein is CAWSYPGLAGGPYEQFF. The whole variable domain, remainder taken from reference TRBV30 and TRBJ2-1, is SQTIHQWPATLVQPVGSPLSLECTVEGTSNPNLYWYRQAAGRGLQLLFYSVGIGQISSEVPQNLSASRPQDRQFILSSKKLLLSDSGFYLCAWSYPGLAGGPYEQFFGPGTRLTVL.

This chain uses TRBV5-4 with TRBJ2-3; 10 nucleotides align to TRBD2. The V gene end was trimmed by 3 bases and the J gene end by 5 bases; junction bases not matched to a gene: 9. The germline CDR1 and CDR2 sequences are SGHNT and YYREEE (reference sequence). The CDR3 has 16 residues. DNA of the CDR3: TGTGCCAGCAGCTGGAATCTAGCGGGGGTCCTAGATACGCAGTATTTT. It is translated as CASSWNLAGVLDTQYF.

A single count supports this clone. The rearrangement uses TRBV6-5 and TRBJ1-1; D is uncertain. Germline V gene data show CDR1 as MNHEY and CDR2 as SVGAGI. This CDR3 has 14 amino acids. V gave up 7 bases and J gave up 1 base, with 13 bases separating them. The DNA of the CDR3 is TGTGCCAGCACCACCGGCCGGGGGAACACTGAAGCTTTCTTT. It yields the protein CASTTGRGNTEAFF.

V gene TRBV27 combines with J gene TRBJ2-2; the D gene is possibly TRBD1 (6 bases). V was cut by 2 bases and J by 0 bases, with 7 bases left in between. This CDR3 is 15 amino acids long. Per the germline V gene, CDR1 is MNHEY and CDR2 is SMNVEV (reference sequence). CDR3 sequence (DNA): TGTGCCAGCAGTTTACCAGGGGCGAACACCGGGGAGCTGTTTTTT. It specifies CASSLPGANTGELFF.

This clone was seen a few times. This chain joins TRBV5-8 and TRBJ1-5; 8 nucleotides line up with TRBD1. The germline CDR1 and CDR2 sequences are SGHTS and YDEGEE. The CDR3 sequence is 17 residues long. Trimming at V came to 4 bases and at J to 2 bases, leaving 11 bases not matched to a gene. CDR3 protein: CASSPDRVKWGNQPQHF. In nucleotides, the CDR3 is TGTGCCAGCAGCCCGGACAGGGTCAAATGGGGCAATCAGCCCCAGCATTTT.

This clone was counted a single time. The rearrangement links TRBV5-1 to TRBJ2-1; 13 bases map to TRBD2. This CDR3 has 16 amino acids. V trimming: 0 bases; J trimming: 5 bases; junction bases outside the gene matches: 2. CDR1 is SGHRS and CDR2 is YFSETQ in the germline V gene. The CDR3 region has the DNA TGCGCCAGCAGCTTGGGCGGACTAGCGGGAGACAATGAGCAGTTCTTC. It encodes CASSLGGLAGDNEQFF.

The J gene is TRBJ2-1, the V gene TRBV18; weak D call: TRBD1 (5 bases). With 0 bases removed from V and 6 bases from J, the gap between germline ends came to 12 bases. CDR1 KGHSH and CDR2 LQKENI come from the germline V gene. The length of the CDR3 is 15 residues. The CDR3 DNA reads as TGTGCCAGCTCACCACCCAGGGATGGAAGCAATGAGCAGTTCTTC. Protein product: CASSPPRDGSNEQFF.

This clone was counted only a few times. V and J are TRBV27 and TRBJ2-1; TRBD2 is a possible D gene (5 bases). The CDR3 is 16 amino acids. Germline CDR1 MNHEY, CDR2 SMNVEV (reference sequence). V was pared by 5 bases and J by 6 bases, with 20 bases between. CDR3 DNA: TGTGCCAGCAGTACCCGGTTTGGCGGCGGAGGCAATGAGCAGTTCTTC. It encodes CASSTRFGGGGNEQFF.

The gene calls are TRBV14 and TRBJ1-1, with TRBD1 as a possible D gene (6 bases). Trimming took 0 bases from V and 1 from J, leaving 15 bases between them. The CDR3 is 17 amino acids. The germline V gene has CDR1 SGHDN and CDR2 FVKESK. The CDR3 DNA reads TGTGCCAGCAGCCAAGATTTAACCCAGGGGTGGAACACTGAAGCTTTCTTT. Residues: CASSQDLTQGWNTEAFF.

The genes are TRBV18 and TRBJ1-2; D might be TRBD1 (5 bases). V shed 4 bases and J shed 1 base, with 13 bases lying between them. CDR3 size: 15 residues. CDR1 KGHSH and CDR2 LQKENI come from the germline V gene. The CDR3 DNA reads as TGTGCCAGCTCACAAGCGACAGTCTTTAACTATGGCTACACCTTC. Translation gives CASSQATVFNYGYTF.

J is TRBJ1-2 and V is TRBV10-3; D is unresolved. The CDR3 extends over 12 amino acids. Trimming took off 5 bases at V and 7 bases at J, with 11 bases between the two ends. The germline V gene has CDR1 ENHRY and CDR2 SYGVKD. Written as DNA, the CDR3 is TGTGCCATCAGTTCGTCCAGCGGTGGCTACACCTTC. This translates into CAISSSSGGYTF.

V gene TRBV7-9 combines with J gene TRBJ1-1; TRBD1 is a possible D gene (6 bases). CDR1 is SEHNR, CDR2 FQNEAQ, per germline (reference sequence). Trimming pared 5 bases from V and 5 bases from J, leaving 12 bases between. The CDR3 runs 13 residues. The CDR3 coding sequence is TGTGCCAGCAGCCCAGGGGATTCGACTGAAGCTTTCTTT. Translated: CASSPGDSTEAFF.

The V gene is TRBV5-4, the J gene TRBJ2-7; TRBD2 agrees at 9 bases. The germline CDR1 and CDR2 sequences are SGHNT and YYREEE (reference sequence). CDR3 size: 15 residues. J lost 5 bases, V lost 4 bases, and 10 bases had no gene match. CDR3 sequence (DNA): TGTGCCAGCAGCGCTGGCGGGGGGGCCTACCACGAGCAGTACTTC. It translates to CASSAGGGAYHEQYF.

The V gene is TRBV27, the J gene TRBJ1-5, with TRBD1 matching over 10 bases. The germline V gene has CDR1 MNHEY and CDR2 SMNVEV (reference sequence). The CDR3 runs to 15 residues. Unmatched junction bases numbered 9, after V lost 10 bases and J lost 3 bases. The CDR3 nucleotides are TGTGCCACTCCGTGGGGACAGGGGCACAATCAGCCCCAGCATTTT. Protein: CATPWGQGHNQPQHF.

The chain couples TRBV7-2 to TRBJ2-5; 8 bases agree with TRBD2. J gave up 2 bases and V 2 bases, and 4 bases lay outside the gene matches. Germline V gene data show CDR1 as SGHTA and CDR2 as FQGNSA. There are 15 residues in the CDR3. The CDR3 protein is CASSLTSGIQETQYF. CDR3 DNA sequence: TGTGCCAGCAGCTTAACTAGCGGTATACAAGAGACCCAGTACTTC. The full variable domain, rest sourced from reference TRBV7-2 and TRBJ2-5, is GAGVSQSPSNKVTEKGKDVELRCDPISGHTALYWYRQSLGQGLEFLIYFQGNSAPDKSGLPSDRFSAERTGGSVSTLTIQRTQQEDSAVYLCASSLTSGIQETQYFGPGTRLLVL.

The chain combines TRBV27 with TRBJ2-1, with 7 nucleotides matching TRBD2. J lost 10 bases, V lost 4 bases, and 13 bases had no gene match. Germline lookup yields CDR1 MNHEY and CDR2 SMNVEV (reference sequence). This CDR3 comprises 15 residues. Here the CDR3 DNA reads TGTGCCAGCAGTTCCCCTCCTAGCGGAAAAGGAGAGCAGTTCTTC. This gives the protein CASSSPPSGKGEQFF.

This rearrangement joins TRBV5-6 to TRBJ1-1; a possible D gene is TRBD1 (6 bases). Germline CDR1 and CDR2: SGHDT and YYEEEE. V was cut by 4 bases and J by 9 bases, with 13 bases left in between. This CDR3 contains 12 residues. For the CDR3, the DNA is TGTGCCAGCAGCCCCGGGGGGCCCCAAGCTTTCTTT. Its protein is CASSPGGPQAFF.

This sequence joins TRBV5-1 and TRBJ2-1; D gene ambiguous. V lost 3 bases and J 0 bases, leaving 10 bases between the germline ends. CDR3 length equals 15 residues. Germline lookup yields CDR1 SGHRS and CDR2 YFSETQ. The CDR3 spells CASSSLSSSYNEQFF. CDR3 sequence (DNA): TGCGCCAGCAGCTCTCTATCCTCCTCCTACAATGAGCAGTTCTTC.

V gene TRBV12-3 or TRBV12-4 combines with J gene TRBJ1-2, with D possibly TRBD1 on 6 matching bases. The CDR3 is made up of 13 amino acids. The V end was cut by 11 bases, the J end by 2 bases, with 15 bases between. The CDR3 nucleotides read TGTGCCGCAACGGGGGGGCGGAACTATGGCTACACCTTC. This encodes CAATGGRNYGYTF.

The V and J genes are TRBV6-5 and TRBJ1-4; 12 nucleotides align to TRBD1. J lost 10 bases, V lost 6 bases, and 6 bases had no gene match. Per the germline V gene, CDR1 is MNHEY and CDR2 is SVGAGI. This CDR3 comprises 14 residues. CDR3 in DNA: TGTGCCAGCAGCGCCGGGACAGGGGGCAGAAAACTGTTTTTT. It is translated as CASSAGTGGRKLFF.

This rearrangement joins TRBV10-1 to TRBJ2-3; no clear D gene. The CDR3 spans 17 residues. Trimming took 6 bases from V and 2 from J, leaving 21 bases between them. Germline-derived CDR1 and CDR2 are WNHNN and SYGVQD (reference sequence). This CDR3 reads CASSNRRRGTDTDTQYF. For the CDR3, the DNA is TGCGCCAGCAGCAATCGCAGGCGTGGCACCGACACAGATACGCAGTATTTT.

V usage is TRBV19 and J usage is TRBJ1-1, with 9 bases that match TRBD1. After removal of 6 bases from V and 3 bases from J, the junction contained 11 bases not matched to a gene. The CDR3 is 16 amino acids. Looked up from germline, CDR1 is LNHDA and CDR2 is SQIVND (reference sequence). CDR3 sequence reads: CASRRSRTGDHTEAFF. CDR3 coding DNA: TGTGCCAGTAGGCGATCACGGACAGGGGACCACACTGAAGCTTTCTTT.

The V gene is TRBV7-8, the J gene TRBJ2-5; 15 positions agree with TRBD2. V dropped 8 bases and J dropped 1; count of bases not matched to a gene: 14. Germline CDR1 reads SGHVS; CDR2 reads FQNEAQ. The CDR3 loop spans 19 amino acids. The CDR3 region has the DNA TGTGCCAGCTCCGGACAGGGACTAGCGGGAGGCCGTCTCCAAGAGACCCAGTACTTC. This translates into CASSGQGLAGGRLQETQYF.

The chain couples TRBV5-1 to TRBJ2-5; 9 bases align to TRBD1. The CDR3 runs to 16 residues. The germline V gene encodes CDR1 SGHRS and CDR2 YFSETQ. The J segment lost 4 bases and the V segment lost 4 bases, leaving 11 bases of the junction unmatched. DNA for the CDR3: TGCGCCAGCAGCCCCGGGACAGGGAGCATATTAGAGACCCAGTACTTC. Protein product: CASSPGTGSILETQYF.

For this clone: At one of its ends the junction is not consistent with the germline gene, which may arise from a read error. V usage is TRBV7-2 and J usage is TRBJ2-1; TRBD1 is a possible D gene (6 bases). CDR3 length equals 13 residues. From germline, CDR1 is SGHTA and CDR2 FQGNSA. The CDR3 DNA follows: TGTGCCAGCAGCTTATCCGGGGACAATGTGCAGTTCTTC. Protein sequence: CASSLSGDNVQFF.

CDR3 loop: CASSMGLAVTYEQYF. DNA of the CDR3: TGTGCCAGCAGCATGGGACTAGCGGTCACCTACGAGCAGTACTTC. V gene TRBV7-2 combines with J gene TRBJ2-7; 11 bases agree with TRBD2. The J segment lost 2 bases and the V segment lost 5 bases, leaving 5 bases of the junction unmatched. This CDR3 is built from 15 residues. The V gene's germline CDR1 is SGHTA and CDR2 FQGNSA. Complete variable domain (other parts from reference TRBV7-2 and TRBJ2-7): GAGVSQSPSNKVTEKGKDVELRCDPISGHTALYWYRQSLGQGLEFLIYFQGNSAPDKSGLPSDRFSAERTGGSVSTLTIQRTQQEDSAVYLCASSMGLAVTYEQYFGPGTRLTVT.

V usage is TRBV6-5 and J usage is TRBJ1-2; 7 nucleotides align to TRBD1. The CDR3 length is 14 residues. V shed 0 bases and J 8 bases; nucleotides not matched to a gene: 6. The germline V gene has CDR1 MNHEY and CDR2 SVGAGI. Here the CDR3 reads CASSYSSTGRGYTF. In DNA, the CDR3 is TGTGCCAGCAGTTACTCGTCGACAGGGAGGGGCTACACCTTC.

V and J are TRBV27 and TRBJ2-2; 12 bases are shared with TRBD2. This CDR3 has 17 residues. Germline V CDR1 and CDR2: MNHEY, SMNVEV (reference sequence). Trimming took 5 bases from V and 2 from J; bases not matched to a gene: 6. The CDR3 loop is CASSPLAGGLNTGELFF. The CDR3 DNA is TGTGCCAGCAGTCCCCTAGCGGGGGGGCTTAACACCGGGGAGCTGTTTTTT.

In its sample, this clone was seen once. The chain joins TRBV5-1 to TRBJ2-1, with 10 bases aligning to TRBD2. Germline CDR1 SGHRS, CDR2 YFSETQ. This CDR3 has 15 amino acids. V lost 0 bases to trimming and J lost 3 bases; unmatched junction nucleotides: 0. The DNA of the CDR3 is TGCGCCAGCAGCTTGGGGACTAGCGGCTACAATGAGCAGTTCTTC. It translates to CASSLGTSGYNEQFF.

The chain carries TRBV5-1 and TRBJ2-1; D perhaps matches TRBD2 (6 bases). Per the germline V gene, CDR1 is SGHRS and CDR2 is YFSETQ. V dropped 4 bases and J dropped 2 bases, with 13 bases sitting between them. The CDR3 loop spans 15 amino acids. The CDR3 loop reads CASSKDGGAYNEQFF. CDR3 in DNA: TGCGCCAGCAGCAAAGACGGGGGAGCCTACAATGAGCAGTTCTTC.

The gene calls are TRBV24-1 and TRBJ2-1, with TRBD2 identical over 10 bases. The CDR3 contains 16 residues. Germline CDR1 reads KGHDR; CDR2 reads SFDVKD. The V gene end was trimmed by 3 bases and the J gene end by 5 bases; junction bases not matched to a gene: 6. CDR3 DNA: TGTGCCACCAGTGATCCGGGACTAGCGACCAACAATGAGCAGTTCTTC. Residues: CATSDPGLATNNEQFF.